The 14 T cell receptor beta chains below all came from one sample that was sequenced in a study of blood T cell repertoires in COVID-19. Data came from immunoSEQ multiplex PCR; TCRdb stores just in-frame clones and leaves some out. Of over 200,000 clones listed, about 83% were seen once; the top ten hold around 1.3%. Sample: peripheral blood. All receptors derive from a woman younger than 45 with COVID-19, enrolled during active disease.

The chain uses TRBV9 and TRBJ2-5, with 9 positions matching TRBD2. Germline lookup yields CDR1 SGDLS and CDR2 YYNGEE. Unmatched junction bases numbered 9, after V lost 4 bases and J lost 5 bases. This CDR3 is built from 15 residues. CDR3 coding DNA: TGTGCCAGCAGCTCTAGTGGGACTAGCTTCGAGACCCAGTACTTC. Amino acid sequence: CASSSSGTSFETQYF.

The chain combines TRBV5-1 with TRBJ2-4, with D maybe TRBD2 (5 bases). The CDR3 is 13 residues long. The V and J ends lost 2 bases and 6 bases respectively, with 9 bases between them. The germline V gene has CDR1 SGHRS and CDR2 YFSETQ. CDR3 residues: CASSLNGGNIQYF. CDR3 DNA sequence: TGCGCCAGCAGCTTAAACGGAGGAAACATTCAGTACTTC.

The chain links TRBV5-8 to TRBJ2-5; the match to TRBD1 covers 10 bases. The CDR3 sequence is 15 residues long. The germline CDR1 and CDR2 sequences are SGHTS and YDEGEE. The V and J ends lost 5 bases and 4 bases, in that order; junction bases with no gene match: 8. The CDR3 is CASRAGTGVAETQYF. CDR3 bases: TGTGCCAGCAGGGCCGGGACAGGGGTTGCAGAGACCCAGTACTTC.

This clone was seen just once. The chain is built from TRBV19 and TRBJ1-6; no reliable D call. V was shortened by 3 bases and J by 0 bases, with 12 bases between the two germline ends. The CDR3 contains 17 residues. The germline CDR1 and CDR2 sequences are LNHDA and SQIVND (reference sequence). In nucleotides, the CDR3 is TGTGCCAGTAGTATCAATCCAGACATCTCCTATAATTCACCCCTCCACTTT. Amino acid sequence: CASSINPDISYNSPLHF.

The rearrangement links TRBV6-6 to TRBJ1-6, with TRBD1 matching 9 bases. The CDR3 covers 15 residues. V dropped 2 bases and J dropped 8; count of bases not matched to a gene: 4. Germline V gives CDR1 MNHNY, CDR2 SVGAGI (reference sequence). Here the CDR3 DNA reads TGTGCCAGCAGTTACATAGGGGACAGGGATTCACCCCTCCACTTT. Its protein is CASSYIGDRDSPLHF.

The V call is TRBV30, the J call TRBJ2-5, with D uncertain. V gave up 5 bases and J gave up 5 bases, with 12 bases separating them. This CDR3 contains 12 residues. The germline V gene has CDR1 GTSNPN and CDR2 SVGIG (reference sequence). The CDR3 region is CAWGLTWETQYF. CDR3 DNA: TGTGCCTGGGGGTTAACATGGGAGACCCAGTACTTC.

This chain joins TRBV30 and TRBJ2-5; 12 bases match TRBD1. The CDR3 loop spans 17 amino acids. Losses at the gene ends were 2 bases for V and 13 bases for J; bases not matched to a gene: 20. In germline, CDR1 is GTSNPN, CDR2 SVGIG (reference sequence). CDR3 protein: CAWSPPGQGAGRLSPYF. The CDR3 DNA sequence: TGTGCCTGGAGTCCCCCGGGACAGGGGGCCGGCCGACTCTCCCCGTACTTC.

CDR3 loop: CASSASGNSPLHF. CDR3 in DNA: TGTGCCAGCAGCGCTTCAGGGAATTCACCCCTCCACTTT. The chain has TRBV7-9 and TRBJ1-6; D possibly corresponds to TRBD1 (5 bases). Deletions cut 5 bases from V and 7 bases from J, with 9 bases between. The V gene's germline CDR1 is SEHNR and CDR2 FQNEAQ (reference sequence). This CDR3 has 13 residues.

The J gene is TRBJ2-1, the V gene TRBV7-6; 10 bases match TRBD2. Germline loops: CDR1 SGHVS, CDR2 FNYEAQ. The CDR3 has 16 residues. V was pared by 4 bases and J by 7 bases, with 10 bases of the junction left unmatched. Here the CDR3 reads CASSSQGASGRNEQFF. CDR3 in DNA: TGTGCCAGCAGCTCCCAGGGGGCTAGCGGGAGAAATGAGCAGTTCTTC.

The V gene is TRBV28, the J gene TRBJ2-1; D remains unclear. Germline CDR1 MDHEN, CDR2 SYDVKM. Between the trimmed V and J ends, which lost 3 bases and 8 bases, there was a span of 11 bases. The CDR3 loop spans 13 amino acids. The CDR3 bases are TGTGCCAGCAGTTTGCCTAGTATCTATGAGCAGTTCTTC. The encoded protein is CASSLPSIYEQFF.

The rearrangement uses TRBV2 and TRBJ2-1, with D possibly being TRBD2 (6 bases). This CDR3 has 15 residues. V was trimmed by 6 bases and J by 0 bases, leaving 12 bases between them. The germline CDR1 and CDR2 sequences are SNHLY and FYNNEI. The CDR3: CASRQDGSSYNEQFF. In nucleotides, the CDR3 is TGTGCCAGCAGACAGGACGGGAGCTCCTACAATGAGCAGTTCTTC.

The chain carries TRBV19 and TRBJ2-2; 7 bases line up with TRBD1. This CDR3 is 15 amino acids long. V gave up 10 bases and J gave up 4 bases; unmatched junction bases: 12. Germline V gene data show CDR1 as LNHDA and CDR2 as SQIVND (reference sequence). For the CDR3, the DNA is TGTGCCACCTACCATTGGCAGGGGGTCACCGGGGAGCTGTTTTTT. As protein: CATYHWQGVTGELFF.

The sample holds one count of this clone. The chain combines TRBV18 with TRBJ2-7; 10 bases line up with TRBD1. CDR3 size: 15 residues. Unmatched junction bases numbered 6, after V lost 4 bases and J lost 3 bases. Looked up from germline, CDR1 is KGHSH and CDR2 is LQKENI. The CDR3 DNA reads as TGTGCCAGCTCACAACGACAGGGGGCGCGCTACGAGCAGTACTTC. It specifies CASSQRQGARYEQYF.

This clone was counted a few times. This chain joins TRBV3-1 (or the pseudogene TRBV3-2) and TRBJ1-6, with D possibly being TRBD1 (5 bases). V dropped 1 base and J dropped 9 bases, with 13 bases sitting between them. The length of the CDR3 is 15 residues. CDR1 LGHDT and CDR2 YNNKEL come from the germline V gene (reference sequence). This CDR3 reads CASSQARTGGSPLHF. CDR3 in DNA: TGTGCCAGCAGCCAAGCAAGAACGGGGGGTTCACCCCTCCACTTT.